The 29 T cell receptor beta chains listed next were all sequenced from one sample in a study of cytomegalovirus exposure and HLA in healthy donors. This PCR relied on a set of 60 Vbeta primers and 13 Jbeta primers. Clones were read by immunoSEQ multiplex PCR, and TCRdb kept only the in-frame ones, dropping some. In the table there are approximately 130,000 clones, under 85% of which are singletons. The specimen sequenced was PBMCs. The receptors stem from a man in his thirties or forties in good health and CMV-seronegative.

The CDR3: CASRQTRFDRYNSPLHF. The CDR3 DNA sequence: TGCGCCAGCAGACAGACCCGGTTTGACAGGTATAATTCACCCCTCCACTTT. This chain uses TRBV4-3 with TRBJ1-6; tentative D call: TRBD1 (6 bases). The germline V and J ends were trimmed by 6 bases and 4 bases, with 19 bases remaining between them. The CDR3 contains 17 residues. Germline V CDR1 and CDR2: LGHNA, YSLEER.

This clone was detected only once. The chain's CDR3 is CASSSASGVNEQFF. As DNA, the CDR3 is TGTGCCAGCAGCTCGGCTAGCGGGGTAAATGAGCAGTTCTTC. The rearrangement joins TRBV5-4 to TRBJ2-1, with TRBD2 matching 9 bases. The germline V gene encodes CDR1 SGHNT and CDR2 YYREEE (reference sequence). Germline trimming cut 3 bases from V and 7 bases from J; bases unmatched to any gene: 5. The CDR3 has 14 amino acids.

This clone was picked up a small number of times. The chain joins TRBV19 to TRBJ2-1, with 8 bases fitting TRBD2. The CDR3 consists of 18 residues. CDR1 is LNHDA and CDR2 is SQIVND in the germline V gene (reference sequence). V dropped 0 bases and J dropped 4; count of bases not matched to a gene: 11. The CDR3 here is CASSIESARGDLYNEQFF. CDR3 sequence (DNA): TGTGCCAGTAGTATAGAATCGGCGCGGGGGGATTTGTACAATGAGCAGTTCTTC.

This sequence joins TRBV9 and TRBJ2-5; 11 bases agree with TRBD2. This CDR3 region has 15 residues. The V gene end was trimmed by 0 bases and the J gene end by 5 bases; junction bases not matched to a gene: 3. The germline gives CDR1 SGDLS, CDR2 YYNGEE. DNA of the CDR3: TGTGCCAGCAGCGTAGTTCCTAGCGGGGGGGAGACCCAGTACTTC. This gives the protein CASSVVPSGGETQYF.

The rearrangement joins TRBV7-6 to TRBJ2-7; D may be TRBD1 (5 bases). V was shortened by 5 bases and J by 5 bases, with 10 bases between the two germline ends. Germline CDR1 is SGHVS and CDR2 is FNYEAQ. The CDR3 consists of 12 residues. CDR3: CASSQVRDEQYF. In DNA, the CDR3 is TGTGCCAGCAGCCAAGTCAGGGACGAGCAGTACTTC.

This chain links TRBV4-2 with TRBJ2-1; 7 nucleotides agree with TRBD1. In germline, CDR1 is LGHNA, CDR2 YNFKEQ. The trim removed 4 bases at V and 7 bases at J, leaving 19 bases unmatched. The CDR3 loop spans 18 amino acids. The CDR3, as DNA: TGTGCCAGCAGCCCCCACCCCCGAGACAGGGAATGGTTGAATGAGCAGTTCTTC. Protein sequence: CASSPHPRDREWLNEQFF.

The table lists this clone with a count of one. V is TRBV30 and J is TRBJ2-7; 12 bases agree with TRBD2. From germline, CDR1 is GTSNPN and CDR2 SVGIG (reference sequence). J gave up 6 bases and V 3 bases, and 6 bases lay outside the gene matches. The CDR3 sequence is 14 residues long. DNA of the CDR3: TGTGCCTGGAGCCCTAGCGGGGGGGATATCGAGCAGTACTTC. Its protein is CAWSPSGGDIEQYF.

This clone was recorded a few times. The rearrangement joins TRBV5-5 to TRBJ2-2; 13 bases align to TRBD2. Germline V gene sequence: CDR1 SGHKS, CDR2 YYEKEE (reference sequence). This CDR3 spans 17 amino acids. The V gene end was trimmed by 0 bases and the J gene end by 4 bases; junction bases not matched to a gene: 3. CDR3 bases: TGTGCCAGCAGCTTGGGGACTAGCGGGAGTCTCACCGGGGAGCTGTTTTTT. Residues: CASSLGTSGSLTGELFF.

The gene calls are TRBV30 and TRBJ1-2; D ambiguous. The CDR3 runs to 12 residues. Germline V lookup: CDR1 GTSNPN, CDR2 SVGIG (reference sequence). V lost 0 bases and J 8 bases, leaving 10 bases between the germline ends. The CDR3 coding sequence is TGTGCCTGGAGTGTTTACAACGGGGGCTACACCTTC. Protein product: CAWSVYNGGYTF.

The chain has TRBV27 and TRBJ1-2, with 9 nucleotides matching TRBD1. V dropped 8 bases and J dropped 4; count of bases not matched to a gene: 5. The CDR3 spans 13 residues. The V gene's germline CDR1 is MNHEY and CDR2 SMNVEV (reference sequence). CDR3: CASGGQGSYGYTF. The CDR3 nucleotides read TGTGCCAGCGGGGGACAGGGTTCCTATGGCTACACCTTC.

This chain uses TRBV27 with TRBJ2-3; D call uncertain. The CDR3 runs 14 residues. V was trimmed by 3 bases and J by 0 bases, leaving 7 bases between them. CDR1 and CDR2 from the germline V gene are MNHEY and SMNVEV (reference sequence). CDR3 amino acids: CASSFSSSTDTQYF. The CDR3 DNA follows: TGTGCCAGCAGTTTCTCTTCTAGCACAGATACGCAGTATTTT.

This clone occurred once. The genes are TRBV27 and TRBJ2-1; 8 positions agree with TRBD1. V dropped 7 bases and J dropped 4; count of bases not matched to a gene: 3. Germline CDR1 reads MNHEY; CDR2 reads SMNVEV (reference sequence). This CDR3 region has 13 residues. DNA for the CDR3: TGTGCCAGCACCGGGACAGGATACAATGAGCAGTTCTTC. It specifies CASTGTGYNEQFF.

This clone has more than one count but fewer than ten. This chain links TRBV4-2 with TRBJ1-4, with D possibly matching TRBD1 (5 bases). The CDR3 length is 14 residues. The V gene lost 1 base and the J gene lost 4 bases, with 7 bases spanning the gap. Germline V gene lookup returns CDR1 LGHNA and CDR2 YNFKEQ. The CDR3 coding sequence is TGTGCCAGCAGCCAAGGACAGTATAATGAAAAACTGTTTTTT. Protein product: CASSQGQYNEKLFF.

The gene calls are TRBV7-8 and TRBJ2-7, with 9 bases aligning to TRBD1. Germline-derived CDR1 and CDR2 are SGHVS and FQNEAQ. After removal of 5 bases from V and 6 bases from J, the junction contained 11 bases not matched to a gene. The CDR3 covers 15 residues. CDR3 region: CASSLSGTGLGEQYF. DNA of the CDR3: TGTGCCAGCAGCCTCTCCGGGACAGGGCTTGGCGAGCAGTACTTC.

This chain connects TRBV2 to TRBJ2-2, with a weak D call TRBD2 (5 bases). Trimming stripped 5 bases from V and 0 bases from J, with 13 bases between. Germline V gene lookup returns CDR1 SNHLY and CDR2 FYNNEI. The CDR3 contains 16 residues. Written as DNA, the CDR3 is TGTGCCAGCAGTTTGTCGGGGTTTTCGAACACCGGGGAGCTGTTTTTT. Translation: CASSLSGFSNTGELFF.

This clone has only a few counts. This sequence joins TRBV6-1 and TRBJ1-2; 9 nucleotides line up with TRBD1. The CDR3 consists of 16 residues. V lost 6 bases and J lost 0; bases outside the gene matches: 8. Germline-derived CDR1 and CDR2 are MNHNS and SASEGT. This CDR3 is CASREQGQGSNYGYTF. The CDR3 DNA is TGTGCCAGCAGGGAACAGGGACAGGGTTCTAACTATGGCTACACCTTC.

CDR3 in amino acids: CASSSFRAGSTDTQYF. In DNA form, the CDR3 reads TGTGCCAGCAGCTCGTTTAGGGCGGGGAGCACAGATACGCAGTATTTT. This chain connects TRBV7-2 to TRBJ2-3; weak D call: TRBD2 (6 bases). V lost 4 bases and J lost 0, with 14 bases in between. Germline V gene data show CDR1 as SGHTA and CDR2 as FQGNSA. The length of the CDR3 is 16 residues.

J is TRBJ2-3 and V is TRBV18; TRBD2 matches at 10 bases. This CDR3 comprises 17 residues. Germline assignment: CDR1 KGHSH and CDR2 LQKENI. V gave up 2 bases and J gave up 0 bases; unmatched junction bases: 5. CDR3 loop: CASSPSGLAVSTDTQYF. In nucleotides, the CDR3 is TGTGCCAGCTCACCAAGCGGACTAGCGGTTAGCACAGATACGCAGTATTTT.

The CDR3 bases are TGTGCCAGCAAGACGGCGGACACAGATACGCAGTATTTT. Protein product: CASKTADTDTQYF. The chain joins TRBV5-5 to TRBJ2-3; D is undetermined. V gave up 6 bases and J gave up 2 bases, with 10 bases separating them. This CDR3 has 13 residues. Germline CDR1 and CDR2: SGHKS and YYEKEE (reference sequence). The full variable domain, in which reference TRBV5-5 and TRBJ2-3 provide the parts outside the CDR3, is DAGVTQSPTHLIKTRGQQVTLRCSPISGHKSVSWYQQVLGQGPQFIFQYYEKEERGRGNFPDRFSARQFPNYSSELNVNALLLGDSALYLCASKTADTDTQYFGPGTRLTVL.

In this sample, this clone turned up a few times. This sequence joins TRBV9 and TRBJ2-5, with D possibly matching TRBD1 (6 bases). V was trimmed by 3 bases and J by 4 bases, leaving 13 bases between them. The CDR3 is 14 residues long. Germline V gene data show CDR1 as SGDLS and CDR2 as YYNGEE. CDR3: CASSAWDTRETQYF. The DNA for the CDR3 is TGTGCCAGCAGCGCATGGGACACGAGAGAGACCCAGTACTTC.

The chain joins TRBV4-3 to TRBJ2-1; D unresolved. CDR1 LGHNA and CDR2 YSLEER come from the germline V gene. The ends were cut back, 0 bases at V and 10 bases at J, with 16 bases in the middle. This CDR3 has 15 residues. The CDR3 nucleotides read TGCGCCAGCAGCCAAGATAGAGAACAGATTCGAGAGCAGTTCTTC. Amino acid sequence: CASSQDREQIREQFF.

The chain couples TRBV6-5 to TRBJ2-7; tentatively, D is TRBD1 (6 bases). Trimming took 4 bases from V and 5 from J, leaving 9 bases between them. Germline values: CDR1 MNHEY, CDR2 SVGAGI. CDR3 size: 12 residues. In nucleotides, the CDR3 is TGTGCCAGCAGTTCCTGGGGGCACGAGCAGTACTTC. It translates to CASSSWGHEQYF.

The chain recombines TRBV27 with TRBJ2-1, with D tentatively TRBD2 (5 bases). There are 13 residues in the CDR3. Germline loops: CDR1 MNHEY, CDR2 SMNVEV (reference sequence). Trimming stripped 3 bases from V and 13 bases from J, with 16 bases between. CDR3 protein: CASSLVGVEVQFF. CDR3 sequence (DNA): TGTGCCAGCAGTTTGGTCGGGGTCGAGGTTCAGTTCTTC.

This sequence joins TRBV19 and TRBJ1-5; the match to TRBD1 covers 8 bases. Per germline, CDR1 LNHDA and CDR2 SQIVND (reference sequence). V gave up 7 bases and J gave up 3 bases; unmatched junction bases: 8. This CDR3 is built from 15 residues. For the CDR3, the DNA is TGTGCCAGTAATGAGTGGGGACAGGACAATCAGCCCCAGCATTTT. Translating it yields CASNEWGQDNQPQHF.

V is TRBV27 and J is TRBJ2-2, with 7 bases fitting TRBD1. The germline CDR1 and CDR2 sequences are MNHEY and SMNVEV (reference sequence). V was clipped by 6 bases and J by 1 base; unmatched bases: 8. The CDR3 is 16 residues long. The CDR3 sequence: CASRTAGTVNTGELFF. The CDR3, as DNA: TGTGCCAGCAGAACGGCCGGGACAGTGAACACCGGGGAGCTGTTTTTT.

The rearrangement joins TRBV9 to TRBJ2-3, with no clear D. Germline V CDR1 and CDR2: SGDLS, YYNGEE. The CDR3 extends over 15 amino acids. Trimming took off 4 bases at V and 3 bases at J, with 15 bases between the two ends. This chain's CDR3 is CASSPRLERTDTQYF. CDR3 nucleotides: TGTGCCAGCAGCCCCCGGCTAGAGCGAACAGATACGCAGTATTTT.

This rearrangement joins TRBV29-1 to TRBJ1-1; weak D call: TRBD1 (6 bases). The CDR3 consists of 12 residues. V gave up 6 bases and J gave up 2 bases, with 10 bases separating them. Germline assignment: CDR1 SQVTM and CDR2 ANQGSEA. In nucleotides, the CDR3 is TGCAGCGTCAGGGGTGGAAACACTGAAGCTTTCTTT. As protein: CSVRGGNTEAFF.

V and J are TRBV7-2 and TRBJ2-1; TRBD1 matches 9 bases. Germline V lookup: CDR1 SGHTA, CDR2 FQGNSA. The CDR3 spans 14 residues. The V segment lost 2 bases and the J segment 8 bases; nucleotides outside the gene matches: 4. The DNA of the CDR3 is TGTGCCAGCAGCTTACTGAGACAGGGGGATGAGCAGTTCTTC. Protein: CASSLLRQGDEQFF.

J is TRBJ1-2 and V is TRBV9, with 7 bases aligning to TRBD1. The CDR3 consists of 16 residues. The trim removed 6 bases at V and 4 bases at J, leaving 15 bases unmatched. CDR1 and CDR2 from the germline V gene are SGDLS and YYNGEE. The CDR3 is CASTGGGIRDSYGYTF. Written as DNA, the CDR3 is TGTGCCAGCACGGGGGGGGGAATCCGGGACAGCTATGGCTACACCTTC.